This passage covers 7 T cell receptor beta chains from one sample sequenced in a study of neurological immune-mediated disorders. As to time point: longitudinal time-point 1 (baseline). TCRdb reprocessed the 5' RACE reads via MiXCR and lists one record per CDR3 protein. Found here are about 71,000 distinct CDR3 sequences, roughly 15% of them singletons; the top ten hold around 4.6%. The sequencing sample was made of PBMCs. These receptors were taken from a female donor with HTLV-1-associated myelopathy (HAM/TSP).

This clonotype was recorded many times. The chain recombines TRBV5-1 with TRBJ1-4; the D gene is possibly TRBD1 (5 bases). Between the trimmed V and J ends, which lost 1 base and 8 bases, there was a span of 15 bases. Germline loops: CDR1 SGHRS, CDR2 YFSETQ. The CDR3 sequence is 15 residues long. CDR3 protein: CASSLMGQAQEKLFF. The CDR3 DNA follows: TGCGCCAGCAGCTTGATGGGGCAGGCTCAGGAAAAACTGTTTTTT.

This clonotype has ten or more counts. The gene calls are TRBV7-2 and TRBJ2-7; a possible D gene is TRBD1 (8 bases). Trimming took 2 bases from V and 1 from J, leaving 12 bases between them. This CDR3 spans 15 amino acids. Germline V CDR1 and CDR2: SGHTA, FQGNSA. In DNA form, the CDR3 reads TGTGCCAGCAGCTTAACAGGGGGGGGATCCTACGAGCAGTACTTC. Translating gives CASSLTGGGSYEQYF.

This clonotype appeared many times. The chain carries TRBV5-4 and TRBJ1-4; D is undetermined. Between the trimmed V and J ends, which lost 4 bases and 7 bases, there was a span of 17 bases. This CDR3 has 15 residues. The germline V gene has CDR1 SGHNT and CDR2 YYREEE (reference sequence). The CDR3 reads CASSPRGGRSEKLFF. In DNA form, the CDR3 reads TGTGCCAGCAGCCCTCGAGGAGGGAGGAGTGAAAAACTGTTTTTT.

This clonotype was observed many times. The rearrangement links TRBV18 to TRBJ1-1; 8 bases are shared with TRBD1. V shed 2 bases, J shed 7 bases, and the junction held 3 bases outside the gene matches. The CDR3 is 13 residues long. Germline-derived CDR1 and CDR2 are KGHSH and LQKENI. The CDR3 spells CASSPSGGDEAFF. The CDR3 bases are TGTGCCAGCTCACCATCAGGGGGCGATGAAGCTTTCTTT. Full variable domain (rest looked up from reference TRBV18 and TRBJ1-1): NAGVMQNPRHLVRRRGQEARLRCSPMKGHSHVYWYRQLPEEGLKFMVYLQKENIIDESGMPKERFSAEFPKEGPSILRIQQVVRGDSAAYFCASSPSGGDEAFFGQGTRLTVV.

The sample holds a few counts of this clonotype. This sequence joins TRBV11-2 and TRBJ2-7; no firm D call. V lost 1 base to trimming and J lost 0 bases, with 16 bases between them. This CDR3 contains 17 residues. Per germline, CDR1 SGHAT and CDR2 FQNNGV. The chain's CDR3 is CASSLGGPTVSSYEQYF. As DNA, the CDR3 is TGTGCCAGCAGCTTAGGTGGGCCGACGGTGAGCTCCTACGAGCAGTACTTC. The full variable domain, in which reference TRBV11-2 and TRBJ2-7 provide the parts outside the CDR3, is EAGVAQSPRYKIIEKRQSVAFWCNPISGHATLYWYQQILGQGPKLLIQFQNNGVVDDSQLPKDRFSAERLKGVDSTLKIQPAKLEDSAVYLCASSLGGPTVSSYEQYFGPGTRLTVT.

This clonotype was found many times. The CDR3 sequence: CASSFGQGSNEQFF. Here the CDR3 DNA reads TGCGCCAGCAGTTTCGGACAGGGTAGCAATGAGCAGTTCTTC. The chain is built from TRBV5-1 and TRBJ2-1, with 8 bases lining up with TRBD1. Germline values: CDR1 SGHRS, CDR2 YFSETQ. The CDR3 is 14 amino acids. The V segment lost 5 bases and the J segment 6 bases; nucleotides outside the gene matches: 7.

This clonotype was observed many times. CDR3: CASSSQAANEKLFF. The CDR3 DNA is TGCGCCAGCAGCTCACAGGCGGCCAATGAAAAACTGTTTTTT. V is TRBV5-1 and J is TRBJ1-4; D is perhaps TRBD1 (5 bases). Deletions cut 3 bases from V and 5 bases from J, with 11 bases between. The CDR3 is 14 residues long. The germline gives CDR1 SGHRS, CDR2 YFSETQ.